A selection of T cell receptor beta chains follows, all from one sample in a study of T cell repertoires in cytomegalovirus infection. A single record per CDR3 protein comes from TCRdb applying MiXCR to the reads. The sample carries approximately 990,000 distinct CDR3 sequences, approximately 31% recorded once. These receptors' antigens are unknown. The material sequenced was cultured CD8+ T cells from PBMCs, taken from culture after CMV antigen stimulation. The receptors stem from a human donor in good health (CMV status not recorded). Some clones in this sample may be carry-over from other donors' samples. The CDR3 runs from the conserved cysteine through the conserved F or W. The order of the fields is D gene, V gene, clone size, J gene, CDR3 DNA, CDR3 protein. A D gene is named only where the DNA matches it firmly. Clone size appears in some rows only: once, few, many, or a class for an expanded clone.

D gene: TRBD1; V gene: TRBV27; clone size: -; J gene: TRBJ2-7; CDR3 DNA: TGTGCCAGCAGTTTGACGGACAGGGGGCCGGACGAGCAGTACTTC; CDR3 protein: CASSLTDRGPDEQYF
D gene: TRBD1; V gene: TRBV9; clone size: -; J gene: TRBJ1-3; CDR3 DNA: TGTGCCAGCAGCGCCGATTGGGACAGGTCTGGAAACACCATATATTTT; CDR3 protein: CASSADWDRSGNTIYF
D gene: TRBD1; V gene: TRBV11-3; clone size: few; J gene: TRBJ2-2; CDR3 DNA: TGTGCCAGCAGCTCCGACAGGGGGTTCACCGGGGAGCTGTTTTTT; CDR3 protein: CASSSDRGFTGELFF
D gene: -; V gene: TRBV6-2/TRBV6-3; clone size: many; J gene: TRBJ1-2; CDR3 DNA: TGTGCCAGCAGCAACGATCAGAACTATGGCTACACCTTC; CDR3 protein: CASSNDQNYGYTF
D gene: TRBD1; V gene: TRBV2; clone size: few; J gene: TRBJ1-4; CDR3 DNA: TGTGCCAGCAGTGCCCAGGGACAGGGGCTTGCAACTAATGAAAAACTGTTTTTT; CDR3 protein: CASSAQGQGLATNEKLFF
D gene: -; V gene: TRBV15; clone size: -; J gene: TRBJ1-6; CDR3 DNA: TGTGCCACCAGCAGAGATGCTCATTCACCCCTCCACTTT; CDR3 protein: CATSRDAHSPLHF
D gene: -; V gene: TRBV4-2; clone size: -; J gene: TRBJ2-5; CDR3 DNA: TGTGCCAGCAGCCCAGGCTGGGCTTTGGAGGAGACCCAGTACTTC; CDR3 protein: CASSPGWALEETQYF
D gene: -; V gene: TRBV7-6; clone size: many; J gene: TRBJ2-2; CDR3 DNA: TGTGCCAGCAGCTTAGCTTTCGACGCGAACACCGGGGAGCTGTTTTTT; CDR3 protein: CASSLAFDANTGELFF
D gene: TRBD1; V gene: TRBV6-6; clone size: few; J gene: TRBJ1-1; CDR3 DNA: TGTGCCAGCAGTTACACCGGACAGGGCCACATGAACACTGAAGCTTTCTTT; CDR3 protein: CASSYTGQGHMNTEAFF
D gene: TRBD1; V gene: TRBV27; clone size: -; J gene: TRBJ1-1; CDR3 DNA: TGTGCCAGCAGTCCAGGGGGGCGGGGGGCTTACACTGAAGCTTTCTTT; CDR3 protein: CASSPGGRGAYTEAFF